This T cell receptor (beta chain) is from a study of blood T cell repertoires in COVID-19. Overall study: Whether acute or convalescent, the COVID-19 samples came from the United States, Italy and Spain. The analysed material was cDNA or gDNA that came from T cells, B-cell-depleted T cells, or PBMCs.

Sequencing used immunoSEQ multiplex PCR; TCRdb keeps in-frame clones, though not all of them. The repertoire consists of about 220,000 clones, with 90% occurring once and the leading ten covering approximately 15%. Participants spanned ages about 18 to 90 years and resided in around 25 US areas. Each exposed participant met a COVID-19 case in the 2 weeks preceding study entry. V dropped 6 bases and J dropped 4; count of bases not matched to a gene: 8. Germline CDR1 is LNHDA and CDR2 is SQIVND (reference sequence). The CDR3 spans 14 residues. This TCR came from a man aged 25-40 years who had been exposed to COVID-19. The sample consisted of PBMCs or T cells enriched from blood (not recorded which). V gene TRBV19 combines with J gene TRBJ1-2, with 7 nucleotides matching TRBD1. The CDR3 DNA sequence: TGTGCCAGTAGCGAAGACAGGGCCGCCTATGGCTACACCTTC. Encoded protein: CASSEDRAAYGYTF.